The present entry profiles one T cell receptor (beta chain) with its context. What it recognizes is unknown. Random hexamers were used to reverse transcribe roughly 0.45 to 1 ug of RNA. TCRdb itself ran the immunoSEQ multiplex PCR reads through MiXCR, one entry per CDR3 protein. The data contain around 81,000 distinct CDR3 sequences, approximately 95% of them seen just once; the ten biggest clones take up approximately 1%. The CDR3 extends over 14 amino acids. Per the germline V gene, CDR1 is LNHDA and CDR2 is SQIVND (reference sequence). V lost 5 bases and J 0 bases, leaving 8 bases between the germline ends. Sequencing of TCR beta drew on CD8+ and CD4+ T cells from blood. Patients with Susac syndrome met the recently defined diagnostic criteria for definite or probable disease. This entry is derived from a study of CD8 T cells in Susac syndrome. Findings and caveats of the study: The study recognized that the number of individuals in its TCR sequencing and HLA analysis was relatively small. Clonal expansion of CD8+ cells in Susac peaked in TEMRA cells (and in active patients).

The sequence derives from a human donor with Susac syndrome. The chain combines TRBV19 with TRBJ1-5; D ambiguous. The sequenced material came from CD8+ T cells from PBMCs. In DNA form, the CDR3 reads TGTGCCAGTAGTGCCGAATATAGCAATCAGCCCCAGCATTTT. It encodes CASSAEYSNQPQHF.